The 2 T cell receptor beta chains listed next were all sequenced from one sample in a study of T cell responses to AZD1222 COVID-19 vaccine. Profiled with immunoSEQ multiplex PCR; TCRdb holds only in-frame clones, not every one. The sample shows 89,000 or so clones, just over 85% of them seen only once. The sequencing used peripheral blood, collected 28 days after the second AZD1222 dose. These receptors were taken from an adult who received the AZD1222 COVID-19 vaccine.

V and J are TRBV5-1 and TRBJ2-2, with D perhaps matching TRBD2 (5 bases). Trimming took 4 bases from V and 0 from J, leaving 13 bases between them. CDR1 and CDR2 (germline): SGHRS, YFSETQ. This CDR3 is built from 16 residues. The DNA for the CDR3 is TGCGCCAGCAGCAGAGGAGCGGTAACGAACACCGGGGAGCTGTTTTTT. Protein product: CASSRGAVTNTGELFF.

This rearrangement joins TRBV7-9 to TRBJ2-2; 9 bases are shared with TRBD1. CDR1 and CDR2 from the germline V gene are SEHNR and FQNEAQ (reference sequence). V shed 0 bases and J 9 bases; nucleotides not matched to a gene: 5. The CDR3 runs 15 residues. The CDR3 coding sequence is TGTGCCAGCAGCTTAGCCGGACAGGGGTCACGGGAGCTGTTTTTT. Its protein is CASSLAGQGSRELFF.